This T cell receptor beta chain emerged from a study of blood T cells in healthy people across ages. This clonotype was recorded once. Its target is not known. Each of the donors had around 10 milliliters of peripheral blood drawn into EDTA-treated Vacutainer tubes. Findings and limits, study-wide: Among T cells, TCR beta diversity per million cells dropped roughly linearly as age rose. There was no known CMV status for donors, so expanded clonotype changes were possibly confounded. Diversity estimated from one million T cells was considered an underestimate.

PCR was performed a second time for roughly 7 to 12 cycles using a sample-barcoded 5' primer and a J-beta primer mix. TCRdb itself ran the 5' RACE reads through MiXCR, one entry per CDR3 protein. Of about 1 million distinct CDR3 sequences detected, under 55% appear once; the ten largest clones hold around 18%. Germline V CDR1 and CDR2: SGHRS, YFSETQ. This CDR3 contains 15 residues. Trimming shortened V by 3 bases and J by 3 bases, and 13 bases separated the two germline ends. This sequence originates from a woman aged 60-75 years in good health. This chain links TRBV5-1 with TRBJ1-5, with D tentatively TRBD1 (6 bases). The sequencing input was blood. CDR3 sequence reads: CASSSDGQPNQPQHF. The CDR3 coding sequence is TGCGCCAGCAGCTCAGACGGACAGCCCAATCAGCCCCAGCATTTT.